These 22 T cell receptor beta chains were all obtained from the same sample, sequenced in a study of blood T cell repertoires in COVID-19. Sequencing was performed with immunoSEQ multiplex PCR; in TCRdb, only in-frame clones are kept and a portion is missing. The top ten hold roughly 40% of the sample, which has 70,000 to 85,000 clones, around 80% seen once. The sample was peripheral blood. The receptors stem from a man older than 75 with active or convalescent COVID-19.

CDR3: CASTSGGNTEAFF. CDR3 sequence (DNA): TGCGCCAGCACCTCCGGGGGGAACACTGAAGCTTTCTTT. This chain connects TRBV5-1 to TRBJ1-1, with D perhaps matching TRBD1 (5 bases). CDR1 SGHRS and CDR2 YFSETQ come from the germline V gene. Between the trimmed V and J ends, which lost 6 bases and 1 base, there was a span of 10 bases. This CDR3 is 13 amino acids long.

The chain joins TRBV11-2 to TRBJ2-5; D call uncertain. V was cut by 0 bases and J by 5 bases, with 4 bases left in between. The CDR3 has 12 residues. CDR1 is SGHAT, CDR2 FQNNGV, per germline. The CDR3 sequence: CASSLDSETQYF. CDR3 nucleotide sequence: TGTGCCAGCAGCTTAGATAGCGAGACCCAGTACTTC.

CDR3 nucleotide sequence: TGTGCCAGCATCCTGGACAGTCGGGGGGGAGCTTTCTTT. Its translation is CASILDSRGGAFF. This chain links TRBV6-5 with TRBJ1-1; D is perhaps TRBD1 (6 bases). Germline V gene data show CDR1 as MNHEY and CDR2 as SVGAGI. V was clipped by 7 bases and J by 10 bases, with 19 bases between them. This CDR3 has 13 amino acids.

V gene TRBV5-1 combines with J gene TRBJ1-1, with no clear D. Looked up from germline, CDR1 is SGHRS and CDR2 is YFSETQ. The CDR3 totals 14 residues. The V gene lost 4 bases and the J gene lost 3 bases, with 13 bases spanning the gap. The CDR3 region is CASSRWMEDTEAFF. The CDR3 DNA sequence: TGCGCCAGCAGCCGCTGGATGGAGGACACTGAAGCTTTCTTT.

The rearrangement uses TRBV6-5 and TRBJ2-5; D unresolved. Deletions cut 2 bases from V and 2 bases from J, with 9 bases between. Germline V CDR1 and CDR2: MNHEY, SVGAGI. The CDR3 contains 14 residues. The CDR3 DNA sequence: TGTGCCAGCAGTTACGGTGTCGGGCAAGAGACCCAGTACTTC. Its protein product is CASSYGVGQETQYF.

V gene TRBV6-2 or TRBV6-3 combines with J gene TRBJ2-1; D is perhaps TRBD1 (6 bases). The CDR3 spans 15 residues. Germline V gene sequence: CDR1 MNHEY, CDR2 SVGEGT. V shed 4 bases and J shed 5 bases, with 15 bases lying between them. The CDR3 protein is CASSSRGITNNEQFF. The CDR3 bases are TGTGCCAGCAGTTCCAGGGGTATCACTAACAATGAGCAGTTCTTC.

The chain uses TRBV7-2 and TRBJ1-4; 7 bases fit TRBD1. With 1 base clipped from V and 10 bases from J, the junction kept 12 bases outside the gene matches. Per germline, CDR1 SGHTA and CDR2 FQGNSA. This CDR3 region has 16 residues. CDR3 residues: CASSLGGGEQRGKLFF. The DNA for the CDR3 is TGTGCCAGCAGCTTAGGAGGGGGCGAGCAAAGAGGAAAACTGTTTTTT.

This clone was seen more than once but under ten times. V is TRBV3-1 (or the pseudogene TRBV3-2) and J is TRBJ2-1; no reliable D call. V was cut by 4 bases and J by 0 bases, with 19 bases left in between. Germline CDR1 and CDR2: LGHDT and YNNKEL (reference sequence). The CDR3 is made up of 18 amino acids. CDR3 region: CASSPSFGGSASYNEQFF. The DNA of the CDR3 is TGTGCCAGCAGCCCCAGTTTCGGCGGATCGGCCTCCTACAATGAGCAGTTCTTC.

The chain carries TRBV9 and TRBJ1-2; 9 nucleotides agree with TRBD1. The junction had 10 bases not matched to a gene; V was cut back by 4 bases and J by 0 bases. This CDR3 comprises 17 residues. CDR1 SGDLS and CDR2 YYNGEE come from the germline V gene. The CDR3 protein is CASSPRTGVTSNYGYTF. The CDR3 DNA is TGTGCCAGCAGCCCCAGGACAGGGGTTACATCTAACTATGGCTACACCTTC.

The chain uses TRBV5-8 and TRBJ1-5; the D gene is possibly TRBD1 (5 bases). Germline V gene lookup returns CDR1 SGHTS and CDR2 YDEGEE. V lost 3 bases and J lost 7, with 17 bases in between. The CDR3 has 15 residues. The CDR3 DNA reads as TGTGCCAGCAGCTCCATTGAAGGGGCGGGGCAGCCCCAGCATTTT. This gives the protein CASSSIEGAGQPQHF.

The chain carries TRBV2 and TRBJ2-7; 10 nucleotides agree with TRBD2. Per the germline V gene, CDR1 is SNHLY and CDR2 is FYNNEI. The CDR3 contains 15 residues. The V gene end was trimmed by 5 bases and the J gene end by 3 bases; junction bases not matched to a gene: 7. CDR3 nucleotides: TGTGCCAGCAGTCGCGGACTAGCGGCAGACTACGAGCAGTACTTC. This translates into CASSRGLAADYEQYF. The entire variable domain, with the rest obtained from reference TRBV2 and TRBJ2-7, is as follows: EPEVTQTPSHQVTQMGQEVILRCVPISNHLYFYWYRQILGQKVEFLVSFYNNEISEKSEIFDDQFSVERPDGSNFTLKIRSTKLEDSAMYFCASSRGLAADYEQYFGPGTRLTVT.

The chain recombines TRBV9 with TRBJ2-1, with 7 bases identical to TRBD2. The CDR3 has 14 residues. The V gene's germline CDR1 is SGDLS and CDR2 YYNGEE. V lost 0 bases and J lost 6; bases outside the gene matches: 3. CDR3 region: CASSVDPGGNEQFF. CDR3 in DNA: TGTGCCAGCAGCGTAGACCCGGGGGGCAATGAGCAGTTCTTC.

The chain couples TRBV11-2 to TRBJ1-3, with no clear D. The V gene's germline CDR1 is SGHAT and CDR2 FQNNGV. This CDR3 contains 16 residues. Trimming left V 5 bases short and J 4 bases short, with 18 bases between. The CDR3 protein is CASSPYRGEGGNTIYF. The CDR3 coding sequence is TGTGCCAGCAGCCCGTACCGGGGAGAGGGAGGAAACACCATATATTTT.

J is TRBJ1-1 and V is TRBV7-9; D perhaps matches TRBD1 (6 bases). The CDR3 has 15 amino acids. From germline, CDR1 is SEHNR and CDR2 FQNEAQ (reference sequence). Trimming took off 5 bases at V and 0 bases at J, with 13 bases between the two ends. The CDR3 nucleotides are TGTGCCAGCAGCCAGAACAGGGCGATGAACACTGAAGCTTTCTTT. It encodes CASSQNRAMNTEAFF.

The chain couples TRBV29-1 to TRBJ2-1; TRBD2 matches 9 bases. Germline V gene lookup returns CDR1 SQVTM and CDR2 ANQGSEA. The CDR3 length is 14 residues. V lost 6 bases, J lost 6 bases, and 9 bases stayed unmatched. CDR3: CSVGLAGLGNEQFF. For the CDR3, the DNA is TGCAGCGTCGGTCTAGCGGGGTTGGGCAATGAGCAGTTCTTC.

The CDR3 loop is CASSLAGWARQETQYF. The CDR3 DNA is TGTGCCAGCAGCTTGGCAGGGTGGGCGCGACAGGAGACCCAGTACTTC. This rearrangement joins TRBV5-4 to TRBJ2-5, with D perhaps matching TRBD1 (5 bases). CDR1 is SGHNT, CDR2 YYREEE, per germline (reference sequence). The CDR3 is made up of 16 amino acids. Between the trimmed V and J ends, which lost 0 bases and 5 bases, there was a span of 17 bases.

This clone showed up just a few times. CDR3 bases: TGTGCCAGCAGTGTCGGGGGAGAGACCCAGTACTTC. The encoded protein is CASSVGGETQYF. This chain uses TRBV12-3 or TRBV12-4 with TRBJ2-5; tentative D call: TRBD2 (6 bases). The V end lost 5 bases, the J end lost 4 bases, and 8 bases lay between the germline ends. This CDR3 comprises 12 residues.

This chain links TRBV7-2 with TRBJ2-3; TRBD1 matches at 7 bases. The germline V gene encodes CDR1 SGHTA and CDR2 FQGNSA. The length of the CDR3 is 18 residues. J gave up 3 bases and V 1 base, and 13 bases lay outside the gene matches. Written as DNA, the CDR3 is TGTGCCAGCAGCTTAGACTACAGGGGTGGTCACCGGACAGATACGCAGTATTTT. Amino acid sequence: CASSLDYRGGHRTDTQYF. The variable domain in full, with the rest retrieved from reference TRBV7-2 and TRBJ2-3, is GAGVSQSPSNKVTEKGKDVELRCDPISGHTALYWYRQSLGQGLEFLIYFQGNSAPDKSGLPSDRFSAERTGGSVSTLTIQRTQQEDSAVYLCASSLDYRGGHRTDTQYFGPGTRLTVL.

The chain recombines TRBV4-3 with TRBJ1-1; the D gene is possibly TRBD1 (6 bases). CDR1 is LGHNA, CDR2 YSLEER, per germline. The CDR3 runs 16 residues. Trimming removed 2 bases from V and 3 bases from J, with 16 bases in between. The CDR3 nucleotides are TGCGCCAGCAGCCAATCCATCGGACAGCCTTACACTGAAGCTTTCTTT. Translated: CASSQSIGQPYTEAFF.

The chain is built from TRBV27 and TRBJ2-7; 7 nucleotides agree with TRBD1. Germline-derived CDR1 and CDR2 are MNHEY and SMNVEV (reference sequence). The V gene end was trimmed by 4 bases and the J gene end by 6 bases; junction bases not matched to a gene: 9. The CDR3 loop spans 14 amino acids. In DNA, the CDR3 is TGTGCCAGCAGTTCTACTACAGGGGTTGGCGAGCAGTACTTC. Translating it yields CASSSTTGVGEQYF.

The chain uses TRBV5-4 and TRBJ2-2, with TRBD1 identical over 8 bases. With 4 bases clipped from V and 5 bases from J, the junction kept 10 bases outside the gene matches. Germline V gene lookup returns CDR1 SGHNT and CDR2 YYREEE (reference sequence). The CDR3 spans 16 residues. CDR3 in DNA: TGTGCCAGCAGCCGGCCGCGGACAGGGCCAACCGGGGAGCTGTTTTTT. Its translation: CASSRPRTGPTGELFF. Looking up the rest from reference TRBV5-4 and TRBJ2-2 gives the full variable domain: ETGVTQSPTHLIKTRGQQVTLRCSSQSGHNTVSWYQQALGQGPQFIFQYYREEENGRGNFPPRFSGLQFPNYSSELNVNALELDDSALYLCASSRPRTGPTGELFFGEGSRLTVL.

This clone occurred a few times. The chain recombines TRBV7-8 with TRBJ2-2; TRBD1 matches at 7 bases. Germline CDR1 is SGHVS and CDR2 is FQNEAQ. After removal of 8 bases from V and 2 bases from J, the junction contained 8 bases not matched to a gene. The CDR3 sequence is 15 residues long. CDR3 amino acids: CASRPGTVNTGELFF. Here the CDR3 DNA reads TGTGCCAGCCGACCCGGGACAGTAAACACCGGGGAGCTGTTTTTT.